Below are 30 T cell receptor beta chains sequenced from a single sample in a study of blood T cell repertoires in COVID-19. Measured with immunoSEQ multiplex PCR; TCRdb has only the in-frame clones, and not every one. Of around 170,000 clones in the sample, about 88% were seen once. Sequencing was carried out using PBMCs or T cells enriched from blood (not recorded which). The receptors were gathered from a woman between 45 and 65 years old who had recovered from COVID-19.

The chain has TRBV3-1 (or the pseudogene TRBV3-2) and TRBJ2-2; no definite D call. CDR3 size: 12 residues. The V and J ends lost 9 bases and 7 bases respectively, with 12 bases between them. Germline V gene sequence: CDR1 LGHDT, CDR2 YNNKEL (reference sequence). The CDR3 coding sequence is TGTGCCAGACATAGTGACATCGGGGAGCTGTTTTTT. Amino acid sequence: CARHSDIGELFF.

This chain uses TRBV2 with TRBJ1-4; D remains unclear. Germline V CDR1 and CDR2: SNHLY, FYNNEI. This CDR3 spans 16 amino acids. V lost 6 bases and J 4 bases, leaving 18 bases between the germline ends. The CDR3 nucleotides are TGTGCCAGCAGCGACGCGGTGGTGGCTAATAATGAAAAACTGTTTTTT. Translating it yields CASSDAVVANNEKLFF.

The CDR3 bases are TGTGCCAGCAGTGAAGGCGGGGGCGGCACTGAAGCTTTCTTT. Translation: CASSEGGGGTEAFF. The chain carries TRBV2 and TRBJ1-1; D possibly corresponds to TRBD1 (6 bases). Germline V CDR1 and CDR2: SNHLY, FYNNEI. V lost 1 base, J lost 4 bases, and 10 bases lay in between. The CDR3 is made up of 14 amino acids.

The rearrangement links TRBV12-3 or TRBV12-4 to TRBJ1-5; TRBD1 might be the D (5 bases). V was clipped by 5 bases and J by 7 bases, with 12 bases between them. The CDR3 runs 13 residues. CDR3 region: CASSQRGKQPQHF. The CDR3, as DNA: TGTGCCAGCAGTCAAAGGGGAAAACAGCCCCAGCATTTT.

The CDR3, as DNA: TGTGCCAGTAGTGCCCGGGGGTTGTACACTGAAGCTTTCTTT. It translates to CASSARGLYTEAFF. The chain couples TRBV19 to TRBJ1-1; D may be TRBD1 (5 bases). Trimming shortened V by 5 bases and J by 3 bases, and 13 bases separated the two germline ends. The germline CDR1 and CDR2 sequences are LNHDA and SQIVND (reference sequence). The CDR3 loop spans 14 amino acids. Together with reference TRBV19 and TRBJ1-1, the CDR3 gives the full variable domain: DGGITQSPKYLFRKEGQNVTLSCEQNLNHDAMYWYRQDPGQGLRLIYYSQIVNDFQKGDIAEGYSVSREKKESFPLTVTSAQKNPTAFYLCASSARGLYTEAFFGQGTRLTVV.

V is TRBV28 and J is TRBJ2-7; 7 bases map to TRBD2. Germline V gives CDR1 MDHEN, CDR2 SYDVKM. The CDR3 loop spans 15 amino acids. V dropped 5 bases and J dropped 3; count of bases not matched to a gene: 10. The CDR3 loop reads CASSITGTTHYEQYF. DNA for the CDR3: TGTGCCAGCAGTATAACCGGGACTACCCACTACGAGCAGTACTTC.

This chain connects TRBV19 to TRBJ1-1; D is ambiguous. The CDR3 has 13 residues. Germline assignment: CDR1 LNHDA and CDR2 SQIVND (reference sequence). V lost 0 bases, J lost 7 bases, and 9 bases lay in between. CDR3 sequence (DNA): TGTGCCAGTAGTATAGATCGAACGGGTGAAGCTTTCTTT. Its protein is CASSIDRTGEAFF.

This clone showed up just a few times. The V and J genes are TRBV28 and TRBJ1-2, with 8 bases fitting TRBD1. Germline V gene data show CDR1 as MDHEN and CDR2 as SYDVKM. The ends lost 5 bases at V and 0 bases at J; junction bases unmatched: 8. This CDR3 has 16 residues. This chain's CDR3 is CASSTQGAPANYGYTF. In DNA form, the CDR3 reads TGTGCCAGCAGTACCCAGGGGGCGCCGGCTAACTATGGCTACACCTTC.

The J gene is TRBJ2-5, the V gene TRBV5-4; 13 bases agree with TRBD2. This CDR3 contains 14 residues. Germline V CDR1 and CDR2: SGHNT, YYREEE (reference sequence). After removal of 3 bases from V and 5 bases from J, the junction contained 1 base not matched to a gene. CDR3 coding DNA: TGTGCCAGCAGCTGGACTAGCGGGAGTGAGACCCAGTACTTC. Protein product: CASSWTSGSETQYF. The full variable domain, in which reference TRBV5-4 and TRBJ2-5 provide the parts outside the CDR3, is ETGVTQSPTHLIKTRGQQVTLRCSSQSGHNTVSWYQQALGQGPQFIFQYYREEENGRGNFPPRFSGLQFPNYSSELNVNALELDDSALYLCASSWTSGSETQYFGPGTRLLVL.

V is TRBV11-1 and J is TRBJ2-7; 12 positions agree with TRBD2. The CDR3 has 15 residues. The J segment lost 2 bases and the V segment lost 4 bases, leaving 3 bases of the junction unmatched. Germline V CDR1 and CDR2: SGHAT, FQDESV (reference sequence). CDR3 in amino acids: CASSYLAGGTYEQYF. CDR3 nucleotide sequence: TGTGCCAGCAGCTACCTAGCGGGAGGGACCTACGAGCAGTACTTC.

V gene TRBV11-3 combines with J gene TRBJ2-3, with 13 bases identical to TRBD2. The CDR3 contains 17 residues. Germline V gene sequence: CDR1 SGHNT, CDR2 YENEEA. Losses at the gene ends were 4 bases for V and 6 bases for J; bases not matched to a gene: 10. CDR3 DNA sequence: TGTGCCAGCAGCTCCCGGACTAGCGGGAGAGATTGGGATACGCAGTATTTT. Its translation is CASSSRTSGRDWDTQYF.

The chain links TRBV30 to TRBJ1-2; D is perhaps TRBD1 (5 bases). The CDR3 is made up of 14 amino acids. The ends were cut back, 5 bases at V and 8 bases at J, with 21 bases in the middle. Looked up from germline, CDR1 is GTSNPN and CDR2 is SVGIG (reference sequence). Here the CDR3 reads CAWEWGRALEGYTF. CDR3 bases: TGTGCCTGGGAGTGGGGGAGGGCCCTGGAGGGCTACACCTTC.

The CDR3 DNA is TGTGCCACCAGTGCCGCGGGAAAGGTTGAGCAGTTCTTC. Encoded protein: CATSAAGKVEQFF. The rearrangement links TRBV24-1 to TRBJ2-1; tentatively, D is TRBD2 (6 bases). CDR1 and CDR2 (germline): KGHDR, SFDVKD. Trimming removed 5 bases from V and 9 bases from J, with 13 bases in between. This CDR3 has 13 residues.

The J gene is TRBJ2-7, the V gene TRBV7-9; possibly TRBD2 for D (6 bases). This CDR3 contains 13 residues. Trimming left V 1 base short and J 6 bases short, with 10 bases between. CDR1 SEHNR and CDR2 FQNEAQ come from the germline V gene (reference sequence). CDR3 DNA sequence: TGTGCCAGCAGCTTAGTTGGCGGGACCGAGCAGTACTTC. This encodes CASSLVGGTEQYF.

In this sample, this clone turned up a few times. The chain recombines TRBV11-1 with TRBJ2-1; D unresolved. V lost 5 bases and J 0 bases, leaving 2 bases between the germline ends. The germline CDR1 and CDR2 sequences are SGHAT and FQDESV (reference sequence). This CDR3 is built from 12 residues. CDR3 loop: CASSLSYNEQFF. CDR3 bases: TGTGCCAGCAGCCTCTCCTACAATGAGCAGTTCTTC.

This chain uses TRBV19 with TRBJ1-5; TRBD1 aligns across 7 bases. The CDR3 contains 17 residues. From germline, CDR1 is LNHDA and CDR2 SQIVND (reference sequence). J gave up 2 bases and V 4 bases, and 11 bases lay outside the gene matches. The CDR3 here is CASSTDGQVFGNQPQHF. CDR3 in DNA: TGTGCCAGTAGTACCGATGGACAGGTTTTCGGCAATCAGCCCCAGCATTTT.

The table lists this clone with a count of one. This chain uses TRBV7-9 with TRBJ2-1; D remains unclear. Germline V gives CDR1 SEHNR, CDR2 FQNEAQ (reference sequence). The CDR3 consists of 14 residues. V was pared by 2 bases and J by 9 bases, with 14 bases between. The CDR3 DNA follows: TGTGCCAGCAGCTTAAATGAGGTTTCGGGTGAGCAGTTCTTC. This sequence encodes CASSLNEVSGEQFF.

The CDR3: CASSPVGGEQFF. In DNA, the CDR3 is TGTGCCAGCAGCCCTGTGGGAGGTGAGCAGTTCTTC. V and J are TRBV9 and TRBJ2-1; possible D gene TRBD2, 6 bases. This CDR3 has 12 amino acids. Germline CDR1 and CDR2: SGDLS and YYNGEE. Trimming took off 4 bases at V and 9 bases at J, with 11 bases between the two ends.

V and J are TRBV5-1 and TRBJ2-7; 9 nucleotides match TRBD2. The CDR3 spans 16 residues. Germline assignment: CDR1 SGHRS and CDR2 YFSETQ. V was clipped by 3 bases and J by 3 bases; unmatched bases: 10. CDR3 in DNA: TGCGCCAGCAGCTCGGTGAGGGGGACTAGCAGCTACGAGCAGTACTTC. Amino acids: CASSSVRGTSSYEQYF.

The count of this clone is one. The DNA for the CDR3 is TGTGCCAGCACGAAGATGGCGGCCCCAGATACGCAGTATTTT. The encoded protein is CASTKMAAPDTQYF. The chain recombines TRBV6-5 with TRBJ2-3; D ambiguous. V was clipped by 7 bases and J by 4 bases, with 15 bases between them. CDR1 and CDR2 from the germline V gene are MNHEY and SVGAGI. The CDR3 has 14 amino acids.

V usage is TRBV9 and J usage is TRBJ2-5, with 15 bases fitting TRBD2. Unmatched junction bases numbered 2, after V lost 0 bases and J lost 5 bases. Germline V gives CDR1 SGDLS, CDR2 YYNGEE. The length of the CDR3 is 16 residues. The CDR3: CASSVGTSGRAETQYF. Here the CDR3 DNA reads TGTGCCAGCAGCGTAGGGACTAGCGGGAGGGCGGAGACCCAGTACTTC.

This chain joins TRBV7-9 and TRBJ2-5, with TRBD2 identical over 13 bases. Unmatched junction bases numbered 5, after V lost 4 bases and J lost 3 bases. Germline V gene lookup returns CDR1 SEHNR and CDR2 FQNEAQ (reference sequence). This CDR3 is built from 16 residues. In DNA, the CDR3 is TGTGCCAGCAGCTGGGCCGGACTAGCGGGAGAAGAGACCCAGTACTTC. This encodes CASSWAGLAGEETQYF. The full variable domain, its missing parts supplied by reference TRBV7-9 and TRBJ2-5, is DTGVSQNPRHKITKRGQNVTFRCDPISEHNRLYWYRQTLGQGPEFLTYFQNEAQLEKSRLLSDRFSAERPKGSFSTLEIQRTEQGDSAMYLCASSWAGLAGEETQYFGPGTRLLVL.

V gene TRBV28 combines with J gene TRBJ1-1; TRBD1 matches at 7 bases. Trimming cost V 8 bases and J 5 bases; bases outside gene matches: 11. CDR1 MDHEN and CDR2 SYDVKM come from the germline V gene. CDR3 length: 14 amino acids. The CDR3 spells CASLTGEGWTEAFF. The CDR3 DNA follows: TGTGCCAGCCTTACAGGGGAAGGGTGGACTGAAGCTTTCTTT.

This rearrangement joins TRBV3-1 (or the pseudogene TRBV3-2) to TRBJ1-1; D is perhaps TRBD1 (5 bases). Germline V gene lookup returns CDR1 LGHDT and CDR2 YNNKEL (reference sequence). The CDR3 spans 13 residues. V was clipped by 1 base and J by 7 bases, with 10 bases between them. CDR3 nucleotides: TGTGCCAGCAGCCAAGTGGAGGGGAATGAAGCTTTCTTT. This encodes CASSQVEGNEAFF.

V gene TRBV7-9 combines with J gene TRBJ2-2, with a possible D match to TRBD1 (5 bases). Germline loops: CDR1 SEHNR, CDR2 FQNEAQ (reference sequence). Deletions cut 3 bases from V and 6 bases from J, with 8 bases between. CDR3 length equals 13 residues. CDR3 DNA: TGTGCCAGCAGCTTTCAGGGCGCCGGGGAGCTGTTTTTT. Translation gives CASSFQGAGELFF.

The chain joins TRBV5-1 to TRBJ2-7, with D maybe TRBD2 (6 bases). The CDR3 length is 17 residues. Germline assignment: CDR1 SGHRS and CDR2 YFSETQ. The V and J ends lost 3 bases and 6 bases respectively, with 25 bases between them. The CDR3 DNA reads TGCGCCAGCAGCTCGGAGGCACGCGGGATTGCGGGGAGCGAGCAGTACTTC. Protein product: CASSSEARGIAGSEQYF. The full variable domain, in which reference TRBV5-1 and TRBJ2-7 provide the parts outside the CDR3, is KAGVTQTPRYLIKTRGQQVTLSCSPISGHRSVSWYQQTPGQGLQFLFEYFSETQRNKGNFPGRFSGRQFSNSRSEMNVSTLELGDSALYLCASSSEARGIAGSEQYFGPGTRLTVT.

This chain connects TRBV29-1 to TRBJ2-3, with 9 bases fitting TRBD2. From germline, CDR1 is SQVTM and CDR2 ANQGSEA. The CDR3 length is 14 residues. The V gene end was trimmed by 8 bases and the J gene end by 4 bases; junction bases not matched to a gene: 10. CDR3 amino acids: CSTDGSGSSDTQYF. CDR3 in DNA: TGCAGCACCGACGGTAGCGGGAGTTCAGATACGCAGTATTTT.

The chain has TRBV11-2 and TRBJ2-1, with 13 nucleotides matching TRBD2. CDR3 length: 16 amino acids. Germline loops: CDR1 SGHAT, CDR2 FQNNGV. The ends lost 5 bases at V and 2 bases at J; junction bases unmatched: 3. CDR3 loop: CASSKLAGGAYNEQFF. The CDR3 DNA sequence: TGTGCCAGCAGCAAACTAGCGGGGGGGGCCTACAATGAGCAGTTCTTC.

The chain is built from TRBV2 and TRBJ2-1, with 8 bases that match TRBD1. The germline CDR1 and CDR2 sequences are SNHLY and FYNNEI. V gave up 4 bases and J gave up 8 bases; unmatched junction bases: 7. The CDR3 has 14 amino acids. The chain's CDR3 is CASSVDRVKDEQFF. CDR3 bases: TGTGCCAGCAGTGTGGACAGGGTGAAGGATGAGCAGTTCTTC.

This rearrangement joins TRBV4-1 to TRBJ2-3, with a weak D call TRBD2 (6 bases). Germline CDR1 and CDR2: MGHRA and YSYEKL. The V and J ends lost 3 bases and 4 bases respectively, with 11 bases between them. This CDR3 spans 14 amino acids. DNA for the CDR3: TGCGCCAGCAGCCATCCTCCTAGCGCAGATACGCAGTATTTT. It yields the protein CASSHPPSADTQYF.